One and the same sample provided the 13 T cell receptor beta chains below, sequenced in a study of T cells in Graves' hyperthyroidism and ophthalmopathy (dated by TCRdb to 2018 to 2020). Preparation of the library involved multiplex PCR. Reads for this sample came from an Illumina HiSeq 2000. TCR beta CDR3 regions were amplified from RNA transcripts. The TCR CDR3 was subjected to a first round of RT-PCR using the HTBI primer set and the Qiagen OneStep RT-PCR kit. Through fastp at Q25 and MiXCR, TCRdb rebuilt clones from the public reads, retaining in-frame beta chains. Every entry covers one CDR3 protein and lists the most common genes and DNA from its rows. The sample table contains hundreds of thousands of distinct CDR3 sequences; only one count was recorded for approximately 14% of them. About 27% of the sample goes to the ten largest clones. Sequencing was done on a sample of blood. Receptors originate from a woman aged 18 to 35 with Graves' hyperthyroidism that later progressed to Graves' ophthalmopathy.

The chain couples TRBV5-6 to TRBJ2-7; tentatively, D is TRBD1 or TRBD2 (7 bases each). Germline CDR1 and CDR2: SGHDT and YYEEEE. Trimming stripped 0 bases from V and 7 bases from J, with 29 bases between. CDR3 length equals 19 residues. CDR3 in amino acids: CASSLEGGGGAPGGNEQYF. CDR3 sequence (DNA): TGTGCCAGCAGCTTGGAGGGGGGAGGGGGCGCCCCCGGTGGGAATGAGCAGTACTTC.

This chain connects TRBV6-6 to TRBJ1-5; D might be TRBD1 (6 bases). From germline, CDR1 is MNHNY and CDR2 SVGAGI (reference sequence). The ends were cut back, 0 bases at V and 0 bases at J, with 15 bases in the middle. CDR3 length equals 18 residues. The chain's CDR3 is CASSYSFRGRYSNQPQHF. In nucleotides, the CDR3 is TGTGCCAGCAGTTACTCGTTCAGGGGTCGATATAGCAATCAGCCCCAGCATTTT.

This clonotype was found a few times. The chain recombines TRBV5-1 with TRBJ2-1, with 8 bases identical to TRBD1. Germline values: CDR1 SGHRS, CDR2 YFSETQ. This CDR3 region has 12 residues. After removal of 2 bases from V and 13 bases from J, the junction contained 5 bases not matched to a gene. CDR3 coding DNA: TGCGCCAGCAGCTTACAGGACAGGGACCAGTTCTTC. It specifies CASSLQDRDQFF.

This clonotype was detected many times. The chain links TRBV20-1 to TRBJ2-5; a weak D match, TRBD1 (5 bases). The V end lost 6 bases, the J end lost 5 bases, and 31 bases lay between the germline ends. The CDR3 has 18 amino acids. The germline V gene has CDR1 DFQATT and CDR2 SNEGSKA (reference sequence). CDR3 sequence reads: CSAVHGREFILIRETQYF. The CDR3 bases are TGCAGTGCCGTACACGGCAGGGAATTTATCCTTATTAGGGAGACCCAGTACTTC.

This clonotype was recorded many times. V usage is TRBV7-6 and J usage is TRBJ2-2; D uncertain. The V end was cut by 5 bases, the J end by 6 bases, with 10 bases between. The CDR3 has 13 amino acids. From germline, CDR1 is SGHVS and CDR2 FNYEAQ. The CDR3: CASSEVEAGELFF. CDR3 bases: TGTGCCAGCAGCGAGGTAGAGGCCGGGGAGCTGTTTTTT.

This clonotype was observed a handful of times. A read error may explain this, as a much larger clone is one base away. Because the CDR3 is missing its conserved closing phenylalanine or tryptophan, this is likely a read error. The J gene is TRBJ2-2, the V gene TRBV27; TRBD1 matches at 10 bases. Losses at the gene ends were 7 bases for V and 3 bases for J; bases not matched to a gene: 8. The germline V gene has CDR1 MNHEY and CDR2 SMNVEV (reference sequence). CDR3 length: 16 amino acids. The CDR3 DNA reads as TGTGCCAGCAAGAAAAGCGACAGGGGGCACACCGGGGAGCTGTTTCTT. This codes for CASKKSDRGHTGELFL.

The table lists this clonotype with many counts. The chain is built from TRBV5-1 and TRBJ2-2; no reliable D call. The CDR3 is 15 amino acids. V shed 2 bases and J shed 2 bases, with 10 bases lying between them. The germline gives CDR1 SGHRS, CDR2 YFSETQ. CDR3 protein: CASSLGQINTGELFF. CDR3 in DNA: TGCGCCAGCAGCTTAGGCCAGATTAACACCGGGGAGCTGTTTTTT. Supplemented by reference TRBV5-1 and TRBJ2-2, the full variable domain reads KAGVTQTPRYLIKTRGQQVTLSCSPISGHRSVSWYQQTPGQGLQFLFEYFSETQRNKGNFPGRFSGRQFSNSRSEMNVSTLELGDSALYLCASSLGQINTGELFFGEGSRLTVL.

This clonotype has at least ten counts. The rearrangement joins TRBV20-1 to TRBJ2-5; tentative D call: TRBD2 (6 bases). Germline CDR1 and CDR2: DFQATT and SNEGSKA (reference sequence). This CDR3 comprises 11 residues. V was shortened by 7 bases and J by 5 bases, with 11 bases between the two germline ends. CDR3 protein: CSGEAQETQYF. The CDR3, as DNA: TGCAGTGGGGAGGCGCAGGAGACCCAGTACTTC.

As DNA, the CDR3 is TGTGCCAGCAGCTCGAGCGGGTCGGGGGCGTACGAGCAGTACTTC. This encodes CASSSSGSGAYEQYF. The chain links TRBV7-9 to TRBJ2-7, with D perhaps matching TRBD1 or TRBD2 (6 bases each). Trimming took off 4 bases at V and 4 bases at J, with 17 bases between the two ends. The CDR3 has 15 amino acids. Per the germline V gene, CDR1 is SEHNR and CDR2 is FQNEAQ (reference sequence).

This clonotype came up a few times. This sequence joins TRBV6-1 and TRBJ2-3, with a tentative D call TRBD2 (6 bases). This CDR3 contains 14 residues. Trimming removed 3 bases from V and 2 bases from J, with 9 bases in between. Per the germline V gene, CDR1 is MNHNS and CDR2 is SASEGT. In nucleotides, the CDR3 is TGTGCCAGCAGTGATCTAGCGCCCACAGATACGCAGTATTTT. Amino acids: CASSDLAPTDTQYF.

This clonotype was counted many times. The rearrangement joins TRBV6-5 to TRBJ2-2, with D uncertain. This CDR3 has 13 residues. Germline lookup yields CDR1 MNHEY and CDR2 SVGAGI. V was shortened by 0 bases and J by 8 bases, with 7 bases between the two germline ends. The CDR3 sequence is CASSYSDSGELFF. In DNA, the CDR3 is TGTGCCAGCAGTTACTCGGATTCAGGGGAGCTGTTTTTT.

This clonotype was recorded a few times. The CDR3 reads CASSLSTHPQDRGPYEQYF. CDR3 nucleotides: TGTGCCAGCAGTTTATCGACCCACCCCCAGGACAGGGGACCCTACGAGCAGTACTTC. The gene calls are TRBV27 and TRBJ2-7, with TRBD1 matching 9 bases. The CDR3 covers 19 residues. Per germline, CDR1 MNHEY and CDR2 SMNVEV (reference sequence). V dropped 0 bases and J dropped 2; count of bases not matched to a gene: 14.

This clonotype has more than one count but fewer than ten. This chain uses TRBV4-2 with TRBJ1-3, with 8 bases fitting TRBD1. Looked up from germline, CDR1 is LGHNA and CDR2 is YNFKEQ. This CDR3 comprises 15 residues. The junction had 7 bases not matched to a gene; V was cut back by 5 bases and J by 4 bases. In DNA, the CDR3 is TGTGCCAGCAGCACAGGGGGGGGGGTCGGAAACACCATATATTTT. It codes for CASSTGGGVGNTIYF.